The 8 T cell receptor beta chains below come from one sample, sequenced in a study of T cells after yellow fever vaccination. One entry per CDR3 protein results from TCRdb running MiXCR on the 5' RACE reads. The sample lists more than 300,000 distinct CDR3 sequences; around 6.8% were seen once. The source was PBMCs, collected approximately 47 days after the first yellow fever vaccination. The source of these receptors is a man younger than 30 who received the YFV17D yellow fever vaccine.

The chain joins TRBV7-2 to TRBJ2-2; D remains unclear. The length of the CDR3 is 16 residues. The germline CDR1 and CDR2 sequences are SGHTA and FQGNSA. Trimming removed 5 bases at V and 5 bases at J, with 18 bases between. CDR3 bases: TGTGCCAGCAGCCCCTCGGGCTACAGAGGAACCGGGGAGCTGTTTTTT. Amino acid sequence: CASSPSGYRGTGELFF.

The rearrangement joins TRBV7-2 to TRBJ2-3; 7 bases align to TRBD2. The V and J ends lost 3 bases and 3 bases, in that order; junction bases with no gene match: 6. The CDR3 runs 15 residues. In germline, CDR1 is SGHTA, CDR2 FQGNSA. Here the CDR3 reads CASSFSLAETDTQYF. The DNA of the CDR3 is TGTGCCAGCAGCTTCAGCCTAGCGGAAACAGATACGCAGTATTTT.

This chain connects TRBV5-1 to TRBJ2-5, with TRBD2 identical over 11 bases. The CDR3 is 16 amino acids. V shed 2 bases and J 1 base; nucleotides not matched to a gene: 4. Germline V gene sequence: CDR1 SGHRS, CDR2 YFSETQ. CDR3 region: CASSFMTSGVQETQYF. Written as DNA, the CDR3 is TGCGCCAGCAGCTTCATGACTAGCGGGGTCCAAGAGACCCAGTACTTC.

This clonotype was detected only a few times. The V call is TRBV25-1, the J call TRBJ2-7; 8 nucleotides agree with TRBD2. V lost 1 base and J lost 5; bases outside the gene matches: 7. Germline CDR1 and CDR2: MGHDK and SYGVNS. The CDR3 length is 15 residues. The CDR3 nucleotides are TGTGCCAGCAGTGAATGGGGACTAGAGTTTAACGAGCAGTACTTC. Translated: CASSEWGLEFNEQYF.

There are a few counts of this clonotype. The rearrangement joins TRBV5-1 to TRBJ2-2; 8 bases fit TRBD2. CDR3 length: 13 amino acids. Germline CDR1 reads SGHRS; CDR2 reads YFSETQ. V gave up 3 bases and J gave up 7 bases; unmatched junction bases: 2. CDR3: CASSSTSGGELFF. The CDR3 coding sequence is TGCGCCAGCAGCTCCACTAGCGGCGGGGAGCTGTTTTTT.

There are many counts of this clonotype. The chain is built from TRBV4-2 and TRBJ1-3; D is unclear. The CDR3 is 16 residues long. Germline lookup yields CDR1 LGHNA and CDR2 YNFKEQ. V lost 0 bases and J lost 0, with 9 bases in between. CDR3 in DNA: TGTGCCAGCAGCCAAGATAGGGCGGACTCTGGAAACACCATATATTTT. It is translated as CASSQDRADSGNTIYF.

V gene TRBV20-1 combines with J gene TRBJ1-4; 7 bases align to TRBD1. From germline, CDR1 is DFQATT and CDR2 SNEGSKA (reference sequence). J was trimmed by 7 bases and V by 1 base; bases with no gene match: 6. This CDR3 has 14 amino acids. The CDR3 loop is CSARGGPGGEKLFF. Written as DNA, the CDR3 is TGCAGTGCTAGAGGGGGGCCAGGGGGTGAAAAACTGTTTTTT.

The V gene is TRBV2, the J gene TRBJ2-5; either TRBD1 or TRBD2 may supply D (6 bases each). Germline loops: CDR1 SNHLY, CDR2 FYNNEI. The CDR3 consists of 13 residues. Trimming pared 9 bases from V and 1 base from J, leaving 12 bases between. Written as DNA, the CDR3 is TGTGCCAGAGTAGGGGGGTCCCAAGAGACCCAGTACTTC. Translating gives CARVGGSQETQYF.